The source of this T cell receptor beta chain is a study of technical replicates of blood from a handful of donors. V lost 0 bases, J lost 8 bases, and 14 bases lay in between. Germline CDR1 MNHNY, CDR2 SVGAGI (reference sequence). The CDR3 runs to 14 residues. Clones were sequenced by immunoSEQ multiplex PCR, and TCRdb holds only the in-frame ones, with some missing. The profile shows 55,000 to 80,000 clones, over 85% of them singletons. What was sequenced was PBMCs. This receptor was taken from a human donor in good health. Some clones in this sample may be carry-over from other donors' samples. J is TRBJ2-7 and V is TRBV6-6, with D possibly TRBD2 on 7 matching bases. CDR3 sequence reads: CASSYSLGGDKQYF. CDR3 in DNA: TGTGCCAGCAGTTACTCTCTAGGGGGGGACAAGCAGTACTTC.